The 29 T cell receptor beta chains below come from one sample, sequenced in a study of T cells in narcolepsy. The table came from immunoSEQ multiplex PCR; TCRdb's copy has only in-frame clones and leaves some out. The sample has 3,000 or so clones, approximately 59% seen once; the top ten hold 55% to 65%. The source material was CD45RA- memory CD8+ T cells from PBMCs. The receptor set was obtained from a human donor with narcolepsy.

The rearrangement joins TRBV7-2 to TRBJ2-2; possible D gene TRBD1, 6 bases. The CDR3 spans 16 residues. Germline lookup yields CDR1 SGHTA and CDR2 FQGNSA. V lost 4 bases to trimming and J lost 0 bases, with 12 bases between them. For the CDR3, the DNA is TGTGCCAGCAGCTACTCCCCAGGGGCGAACACCGGGGAGCTGTTTTTT. This gives the protein CASSYSPGANTGELFF.

V gene TRBV6-1 combines with J gene TRBJ1-6; no reliable D call. The germline V gene has CDR1 MNHNS and CDR2 SASEGT. Trimming shortened V by 8 bases and J by 6 bases, and 14 bases separated the two germline ends. This CDR3 has 14 amino acids. The CDR3 loop is CASRQTPINSPLHF. CDR3 nucleotides: TGTGCCAGCCGACAAACCCCCATTAATTCACCCCTCCACTTT.

Here the CDR3 reads CASSVGGGGAETQYF. CDR3 DNA: TGTGCCAGCAGCGTAGGAGGCGGGGGGGCCGAGACCCAGTACTTC. V gene TRBV9 combines with J gene TRBJ2-5, with 9 bases lining up with TRBD2. After removal of 0 bases from V and 5 bases from J, the junction contained 5 bases not matched to a gene. Germline values: CDR1 SGDLS, CDR2 YYNGEE. The CDR3 is made up of 15 amino acids.

This rearrangement joins TRBV27 to TRBJ2-2; no definite D call. This CDR3 contains 14 residues. Germline assignment: CDR1 MNHEY and CDR2 SMNVEV (reference sequence). V lost 3 bases and J lost 3, with 8 bases in between. DNA for the CDR3: TGTGCCAGCAGTTTCGGCCGGTACACCGGGGAGCTGTTTTTT. Protein product: CASSFGRYTGELFF.

Only a few counts were recorded for this clone. The chain combines TRBV9 with TRBJ2-1; TRBD2 might be the D (6 bases). The germline CDR1 and CDR2 sequences are SGDLS and YYNGEE. V was shortened by 2 bases and J by 3 bases, with 12 bases between the two germline ends. The CDR3 has 15 amino acids. The CDR3 nucleotides are TGTGCCAGCAGCGTGGATCTAGCGATCTACAATGAGCAGTTCTTC. Translating gives CASSVDLAIYNEQFF.

Worth noting for this clone: The sample has other DNA sequences that encode this CDR3 too. The J gene is TRBJ1-4, the V gene TRBV5-5; D uncertain. Germline CDR1 reads SGHKS; CDR2 reads YYEKEE (reference sequence). The CDR3 has 12 amino acids. V lost 0 bases, J lost 7 bases, and 4 bases lay in between. Here the CDR3 reads CASSLDPEKLFF. The CDR3 DNA reads as TGTGCCAGCAGCTTGGATCCTGAAAAACTGTTTTTT.

The chain recombines TRBV5-6 with TRBJ2-1, with D tentatively TRBD1 (6 bases). The CDR3 spans 14 residues. The V gene lost 5 bases and the J gene lost 2 bases, with 11 bases spanning the gap. CDR1 SGHDT and CDR2 YYEEEE come from the germline V gene. As DNA, the CDR3 is TGTGCCAGCAGGATCCAGGGGACCTACAATGAGCAGTTCTTC. Translated: CASRIQGTYNEQFF.

This chain uses TRBV7-9 with TRBJ2-7, with D perhaps matching TRBD2 (5 bases). CDR1 and CDR2 (germline): SEHNR, FQNEAQ (reference sequence). The CDR3 spans 14 residues. V gave up 1 base and J gave up 3 bases, with 10 bases separating them. CDR3 bases: TGTGCCAGCAGCTTAGGGAGAGGGTACTACGAGCAGTACTTC. This sequence encodes CASSLGRGYYEQYF.

Details on this clone: At one end, the junction sequence differs from germline, possibly due to a read error. The V and J genes are TRBV7-2 and TRBJ2-7, with 7 positions matching TRBD1. CDR1 SGHTA and CDR2 FQGNSA come from the germline V gene. The CDR3 runs to 15 residues. The CDR3 sequence is CASSQQRTGSYEQYF. The CDR3 nucleotides read TGCGCCAGCAGCCAACAAAGGACAGGCTCCTACGAGCAGTACTTC.

The CDR3: CASSGNRPDKYTEAFF. The CDR3 nucleotides are TGTGCCAGCAGTGGAAACAGGCCCGATAAATACACTGAAGCTTTCTTT. The chain carries TRBV2 and TRBJ1-1; possible D gene TRBD1, 5 bases. Trimming stripped 4 bases from V and 3 bases from J, with 18 bases between. The CDR3 spans 16 residues. Per the germline V gene, CDR1 is SNHLY and CDR2 is FYNNEI.

This chain uses TRBV6-1 with TRBJ1-6; D is undetermined. The V end was cut by 3 bases, the J end by 9 bases, with 15 bases between. The CDR3 contains 15 residues. Germline V lookup: CDR1 MNHNS, CDR2 SASEGT. As DNA, the CDR3 is TGTGCCAGCAGTGAGGCGGACGCTTCTGGTTCACCCCTCCACTTT. Residues: CASSEADASGSPLHF.

The chain carries TRBV5-6 and TRBJ2-7; D not certain. V lost 0 bases, J lost 5 bases, and 3 bases lay in between. The CDR3 spans 11 residues. Germline-derived CDR1 and CDR2 are SGHDT and YYEEEE. In nucleotides, the CDR3 is TGTGCCAGCAGCTTGGTCGACGAGCAGTACTTC. The encoded protein is CASSLVDEQYF.

The rearrangement uses TRBV4-1 and TRBJ2-4; 7 positions match TRBD1. The CDR3 has 15 amino acids. From germline, CDR1 is MGHRA and CDR2 YSYEKL. J was trimmed by 7 bases and V by 3 bases; bases with no gene match: 9. CDR3 coding DNA: TGCGCCAGCAGCCAGACAATACAGACAGGGAACATTCAGTACTTC. It is translated as CASSQTIQTGNIQYF.

The chain uses TRBV2 and TRBJ1-2; 7 bases map to TRBD1. Germline V CDR1 and CDR2: SNHLY, FYNNEI. The CDR3 is 15 residues long. The V and J ends lost 0 bases and 1 base, in that order; junction bases with no gene match: 2. The CDR3 DNA reads as TGTGCCAGCAGTGAAGCGACAGGGTTTAACTATGGCTACACCTTC. Its protein is CASSEATGFNYGYTF.

This chain uses TRBV7-2 with TRBJ2-3; D remains ambiguous. Germline V lookup: CDR1 SGHTA, CDR2 FQGNSA. V dropped 4 bases and J dropped 3 bases, with 5 bases sitting between them. The CDR3 contains 12 residues. The CDR3 sequence: CASSSETDTQYF. The CDR3 coding sequence is TGTGCCAGCAGCTCAGAGACAGATACGCAGTATTTT.

This clone has just a few counts. This sequence joins TRBV4-3 and TRBJ1-2, with D possibly being TRBD1 (6 bases). The CDR3 loop spans 15 amino acids. CDR1 is LGHNA and CDR2 is YSLEER in the germline V gene. The V end lost 4 bases, the J end lost 4 bases, and 16 bases lay between the germline ends. CDR3 bases: TGCGCCAGCAGCCCACAGACAGGCGCCCGCTATGGCTACACCTTC. Translation: CASSPQTGARYGYTF.

The rearrangement uses TRBV29-1 and TRBJ1-2; 7 bases map to TRBD1. This CDR3 region has 16 residues. V lost 0 bases and J lost 2; bases outside the gene matches: 9. The germline V gene encodes CDR1 SQVTM and CDR2 ANQGSEA. CDR3 protein: CSVEEMGGGENYGYTF. CDR3 sequence (DNA): TGCAGCGTTGAAGAAATGGGAGGGGGCGAGAACTATGGCTACACCTTC. The whole variable domain, remainder taken from reference TRBV29-1 and TRBJ1-2, is SAVISQKPSRDICQRGTSLTIQCQVDSQVTMMFWYRQQPGQSLTLIATANQGSEATYESGFVIDKFPISRPNLTFSTLTVSNMSPEDSSIYLCSVEEMGGGENYGYTFGSGTRLTVV.

This chain links TRBV27 with TRBJ2-7; no firm D call. The J call may be wrong; the DNA end is better matched by TRBJ2-1. Germline V lookup: CDR1 MNHEY, CDR2 SMNVEV (reference sequence). There are 12 residues in the CDR3. The CDR3 loop is CASSPYYNEQFF. The CDR3 coding sequence is TGTGCCAGCAGTCCTTACTACAATGAGCAGTTCTTC.

This clone has more than one count but fewer than ten. This chain uses TRBV6-9 with TRBJ1-6; 8 nucleotides agree with TRBD1. Germline-derived CDR1 and CDR2 are MNHGY and SVAAGI. The CDR3 totals 15 residues. V was pared by 5 bases and J by 10 bases, with 10 bases of the junction left unmatched. The CDR3: CASSIGQGRYSPLHF. The CDR3 DNA is TGTGCCAGCAGTATCGGACAGGGTCGTTACTCACCCCTCCACTTT.

The V gene is TRBV4-2, the J gene TRBJ1-2; TRBD1 is a possible D gene (6 bases). This CDR3 has 15 residues. CDR1 and CDR2 from the germline V gene are LGHNA and YNFKEQ. The V end was cut by 3 bases, the J end by 4 bases, with 15 bases between. The CDR3 protein is CASSHPSDRTYGYTF. CDR3 in DNA: TGTGCCAGCAGCCATCCCAGCGACAGGACCTATGGCTACACCTTC.

The chain has TRBV5-1 and TRBJ2-1, with unresolved D. The V end was cut by 0 bases, the J end by 0 bases, with 7 bases between. Germline assignment: CDR1 SGHRS and CDR2 YFSETQ. This CDR3 spans 15 amino acids. The CDR3 sequence: CASSLEISSYNEQFF. DNA of the CDR3: TGCGCCAGCAGCTTGGAGATTAGCTCCTACAATGAGCAGTTCTTC.

This chain links TRBV7-8 with TRBJ1-3; D perhaps matches TRBD1 (5 bases). Germline CDR1 SGHVS, CDR2 FQNEAQ. This CDR3 is 14 amino acids long. The V and J ends lost 3 bases and 8 bases respectively, with 14 bases between them. The CDR3 DNA follows: TGTGCCAGCAGCTTTGGGACGGGGGTAGACACCATATATTTT. This codes for CASSFGTGVDTIYF.

This clone was counted a few times. The chain recombines TRBV6-4 with TRBJ2-3, with 8 bases matching TRBD2. V lost 3 bases, J lost 3 bases, and 5 bases stayed unmatched. The CDR3 has 15 residues. Looked up from germline, CDR1 is MRHNA and CDR2 is SNTAGT. The CDR3 coding sequence is TGTGCCAGCAGTGATCAAGCGGGGGATACAGATACGCAGTATTTT. It encodes CASSDQAGDTDTQYF.

The chain couples TRBV4-1 to TRBJ1-4; D uncertain. The CDR3 runs 13 residues. Germline CDR1 reads MGHRA; CDR2 reads YSYEKL. The V and J ends lost 3 bases and 5 bases respectively, with 7 bases between them. The CDR3 sequence is CASSQEENEKLFF. The CDR3 bases are TGCGCCAGCAGCCAGGAGGAAAATGAAAAACTGTTTTTT.

The V call is TRBV5-1, the J call TRBJ1-1; no clear D. V gave up 4 bases and J gave up 4 bases, with 17 bases separating them. The CDR3 sequence is 15 residues long. Germline V lookup: CDR1 SGHRS, CDR2 YFSETQ. This chain's CDR3 is CASSPSYPSTTEAFF. The CDR3 DNA is TGCGCCAGCAGCCCCTCGTACCCTTCCACCACTGAAGCTTTCTTT.

V gene TRBV2 combines with J gene TRBJ1-3; D not resolved. The CDR3 sequence is 16 residues long. The V end was cut by 1 base, the J end by 1 base, with 11 bases between. CDR1 and CDR2 from the germline V gene are SNHLY and FYNNEI. The CDR3 here is CASSEDEGGSGNTIYF. The CDR3 coding sequence is TGTGCCAGCAGTGAAGATGAGGGTGGGTCTGGAAACACCATATATTTT.

This rearrangement joins TRBV7-8 to TRBJ1-4, with D unclear. Trimming shortened V by 5 bases and J by 8 bases, and 15 bases separated the two germline ends. The CDR3 totals 14 residues. Looked up from germline, CDR1 is SGHVS and CDR2 is FQNEAQ. CDR3 loop: CASSIDVPGEKLFF. The CDR3 DNA is TGTGCCAGCAGCATTGACGTACCGGGAGAAAAACTGTTTTTT.

The genes are TRBV11-2 and TRBJ2-5; unclear D gene. V lost 5 bases and J 4 bases, leaving 17 bases between the germline ends. The CDR3 has 15 residues. From germline, CDR1 is SGHAT and CDR2 FQNNGV. The CDR3 loop reads CASSLSNRRRETQYF. The CDR3 region has the DNA TGTGCCAGCAGCCTCAGTAACCGACGGAGAGAGACCCAGTACTTC.

This chain links TRBV9 with TRBJ2-1; 12 bases are shared with TRBD2. The germline V gene has CDR1 SGDLS and CDR2 YYNGEE. With 4 bases clipped from V and 6 bases from J, the junction kept 8 bases outside the gene matches. The CDR3 covers 16 residues. Here the CDR3 reads CASSSRTSGVRNEQFF. In nucleotides, the CDR3 is TGTGCCAGCAGCTCCCGGACTAGCGGGGTCCGCAATGAGCAGTTCTTC.